This T cell receptor beta chain derives from a study of control samples from healthy donors and cancer patients (dated by TCRdb to between 2020 and 2021). Library preparation used the immunoSEQ multiplex PCR assay. In TCRdb, the immuneACCESS table is reduced to in-frame sequences with V and J assigned. These tables do not hold every clone; where another copy was compared, an unresolved V gene accounts for under half, and the others remain unexplained. In all, the sample holds about 120,000 clones, and 90% of those were seen once. The top ten clones comprise 2% to 3% of the sample. Comment on this clone: Its antigen target is currently unknown. Per-base quality was not reported, and no clone a single base away is much larger than it.

Per the germline V gene, SGHRS is the CDR1 and YFSETQ is the CDR2. V drops 0 bases and J drops 4 bases, leaving 8 bases in between. Including cysteine and phenylalanine, the CDR3 has 15 amino acids. The kept DNA is CDR3 alone, 45 bases in frame from the first base. The TCR was taken from a middle-aged man in good health. The rearranged segments are TRBV5-1 and TRBJ1-6; TRBD1 could be the D gene, as 6 bases match. The sequenced sample consisted of blood. The CDR3 is CASSLEGHYNSPLHF. The nucleotide sequence is TGCGCCAGCAGCTTGGAGGGACATTATAATTCACCCCTCCACTTT.